This T cell receptor beta chain was captured in a study of blood T cell repertoires in COVID-19. Here immunoSEQ multiplex PCR was the method, and the copy in TCRdb shows in-frame clones only, minus some. The sample lists 330,000 or so clones, approximately 88% occurring once. Sequencing input: peripheral blood. The TCR originated in a man in his thirties or forties with COVID-19, enrolled during active disease.

The CDR3 protein is CASSPRDRGRGVTGELFF. In DNA, the CDR3 is TGTGCCAGCAGCCCACGGGACAGGGGGCGCGGGGTCACCGGGGAGCTGTTTTTT. This chain links TRBV5-4 with TRBJ2-2; 12 nucleotides line up with TRBD1. Germline V gives CDR1 SGHNT, CDR2 YYREEE (reference sequence). The CDR3 length is 18 residues. The junction had 11 bases not matched to a gene; V was cut back by 4 bases and J by 4 bases.